The 3 T cell receptor beta chains reported below all come from one sample, sequenced in a study of blood T cell repertoires in COVID-19. Profiling relied on immunoSEQ multiplex PCR, and the TCRdb table lists in-frame clones only, not all of them. The repertoire holds 140,000 to 150,000 clones, with over 80% as singletons. Material: peripheral blood. The receptors derive from a man aged 60 to 75 with active or convalescent COVID-19.

V and J are TRBV9 and TRBJ2-3; possibly TRBD2 for D (6 bases). This CDR3 is 15 amino acids long. The germline V gene has CDR1 SGDLS and CDR2 YYNGEE. Trimming left V 3 bases short and J 3 bases short, with 14 bases between. The DNA of the CDR3 is TGTGCCAGCAGCGCTGTGGGGGGAAGGACAGATACGCAGTATTTT. Protein sequence: CASSAVGGRTDTQYF.

This clone was seen only a few times. The V call is TRBV3-1 (or the pseudogene TRBV3-2), the J call TRBJ2-7, with 10 nucleotides matching TRBD2. CDR3 length: 14 residues. Germline CDR1 and CDR2: LGHDT and YNNKEL (reference sequence). J lost 7 bases, V lost 2 bases, and 5 bases had no gene match. In DNA, the CDR3 is TGTGCCAGCAGCCAAACTAGCGGGACCTCAGAGCAGTACTTC. As protein: CASSQTSGTSEQYF.

The genes are TRBV19 and TRBJ2-1; TRBD2 agrees at 15 bases. Germline V CDR1 and CDR2: LNHDA, SQIVND (reference sequence). V lost 0 bases and J lost 6; bases outside the gene matches: 3. The length of the CDR3 is 17 residues. CDR3 DNA sequence: TGTGCCAGTAGTATAGAGTGGACTAGCGGGAGGGTCAATGAGCAGTTCTTC. Translating gives CASSIEWTSGRVNEQFF. The full variable domain, its missing parts supplied by reference TRBV19 and TRBJ2-1, is DGGITQSPKYLFRKEGQNVTLSCEQNLNHDAMYWYRQDPGQGLRLIYYSQIVNDFQKGDIAEGYSVSREKKESFPLTVTSAQKNPTAFYLCASSIEWTSGRVNEQFFGPGTRLTVL.